This TCR beta chain appears in the sequencing data of a study of cytomegalovirus exposure and HLA in healthy donors. Both 60 Vbeta primers and 13 Jbeta primers went into the PCR. The table came from immunoSEQ multiplex PCR; TCRdb's copy has only in-frame clones and leaves some out. The sample table sets out some 140,000 clones. As for this clone: The target antigen is unknown.

Overall study results and limits: It was shown in a later analysis that HLA-associated TCR beta chains were more clonally expanded than other, equally common chains. A later analysis linked a missense DCLRE1C variant to TCR beta V- and J-gene trimming.

CDR3 length equals 15 residues. The V gene end was trimmed by 6 bases and the J gene end by 6 bases; junction bases not matched to a gene: 10. The germline V gene encodes CDR1 ENHRY and CDR2 SYGVKD. The sample comprised PBMCs. This chain links TRBV10-3 with TRBJ1-4; the match to TRBD1 covers 7 bases. The receptor's source is a woman aged 40 to 50 in good health and CMV-seronegative. CDR3 DNA: TGTGCCATCAGCCCAGGACAGGTAGTTGATGAAAAACTGTTTTTT. Translation: CAISPGQVVDEKLFF.